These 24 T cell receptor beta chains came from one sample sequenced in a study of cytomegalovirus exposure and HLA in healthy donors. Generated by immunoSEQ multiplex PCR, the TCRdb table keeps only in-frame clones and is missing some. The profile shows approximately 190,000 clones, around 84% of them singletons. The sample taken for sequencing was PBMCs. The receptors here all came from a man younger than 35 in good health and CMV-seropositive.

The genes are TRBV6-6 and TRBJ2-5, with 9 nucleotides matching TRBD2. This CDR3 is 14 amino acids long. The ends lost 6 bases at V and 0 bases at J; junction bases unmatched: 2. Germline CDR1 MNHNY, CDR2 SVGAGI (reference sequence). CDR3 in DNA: TGTGCCAGCAGCCCTAGCGGGAACCAAGAGACCCAGTACTTC. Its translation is CASSPSGNQETQYF.

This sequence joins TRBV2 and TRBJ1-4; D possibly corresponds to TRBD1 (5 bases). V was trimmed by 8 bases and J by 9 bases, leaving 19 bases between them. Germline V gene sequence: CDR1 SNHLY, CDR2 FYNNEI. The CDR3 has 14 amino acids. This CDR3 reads CASGQGLGVKKLFF. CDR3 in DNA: TGTGCCAGCGGGCAGGGACTGGGGGTGAAAAAACTGTTTTTT.

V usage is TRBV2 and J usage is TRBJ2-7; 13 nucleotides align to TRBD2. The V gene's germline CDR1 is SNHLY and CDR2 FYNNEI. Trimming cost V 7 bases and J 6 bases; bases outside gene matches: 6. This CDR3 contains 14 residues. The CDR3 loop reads CASNYRTSGSEQYF. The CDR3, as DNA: TGTGCCAGCAATTATAGGACTAGCGGGAGCGAGCAGTACTTC.

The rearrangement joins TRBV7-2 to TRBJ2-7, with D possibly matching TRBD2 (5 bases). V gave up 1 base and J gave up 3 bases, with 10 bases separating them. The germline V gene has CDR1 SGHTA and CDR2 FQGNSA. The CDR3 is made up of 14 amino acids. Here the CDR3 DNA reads TGTGCCAGCAGCTTAGAGGTTGCGGGCTACGAGCAGTACTTC. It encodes CASSLEVAGYEQYF.

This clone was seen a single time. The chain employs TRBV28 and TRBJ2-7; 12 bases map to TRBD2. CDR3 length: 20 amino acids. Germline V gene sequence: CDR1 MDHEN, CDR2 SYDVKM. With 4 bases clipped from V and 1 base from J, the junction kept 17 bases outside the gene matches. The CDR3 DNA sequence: TGTGCCAGCAGTTGGGTTTTCGGACTAGCGGGAAAAGACCATTCCTACGAGCAGTACTTC. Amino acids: CASSWVFGLAGKDHSYEQYF.

The CDR3 is CASSVEDRLHYEQYF. CDR3 nucleotide sequence: TGTGCCAGCAGCGTAGAAGACAGACTGCACTACGAGCAGTACTTC. This chain links TRBV9 with TRBJ2-7; a possible D gene is TRBD1 (5 bases). This CDR3 contains 15 residues. Germline V gene data show CDR1 as SGDLS and CDR2 as YYNGEE. Trimming removed 0 bases from V and 3 bases from J, with 13 bases in between. The full variable domain, its missing parts supplied by reference TRBV9 and TRBJ2-7, is DSGVTQTPKHLITATGQRVTLRCSPRSGDLSVYWYQQSLDQGLQFLIQYYNGEERAKGNILERFSAQQFPDLHSELNLSSLELGDSALYFCASSVEDRLHYEQYFGPGTRLTVT.

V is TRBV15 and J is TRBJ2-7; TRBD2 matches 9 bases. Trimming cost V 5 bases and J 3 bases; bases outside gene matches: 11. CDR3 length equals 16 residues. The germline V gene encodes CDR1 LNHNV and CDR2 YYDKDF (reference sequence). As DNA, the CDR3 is TGTGCCACCAGCCCCAGGGTAGCGGGAGTTTTCTACGAGCAGTACTTC. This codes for CATSPRVAGVFYEQYF.

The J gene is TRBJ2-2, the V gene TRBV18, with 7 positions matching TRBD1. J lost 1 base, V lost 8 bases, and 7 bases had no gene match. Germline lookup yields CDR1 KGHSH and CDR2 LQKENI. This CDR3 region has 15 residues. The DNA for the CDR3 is TGTGCCAGCCCGAGACAGGGATTGAACACCGGGGAGCTGTTTTTT. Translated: CASPRQGLNTGELFF.

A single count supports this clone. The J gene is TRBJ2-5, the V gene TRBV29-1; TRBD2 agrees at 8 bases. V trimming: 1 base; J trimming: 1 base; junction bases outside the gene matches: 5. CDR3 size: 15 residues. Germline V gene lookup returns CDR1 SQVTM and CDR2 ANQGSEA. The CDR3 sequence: CSVEGDGRAQETQYF. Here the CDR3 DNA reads TGCAGCGTTGAAGGCGACGGGAGGGCCCAAGAGACCCAGTACTTC.

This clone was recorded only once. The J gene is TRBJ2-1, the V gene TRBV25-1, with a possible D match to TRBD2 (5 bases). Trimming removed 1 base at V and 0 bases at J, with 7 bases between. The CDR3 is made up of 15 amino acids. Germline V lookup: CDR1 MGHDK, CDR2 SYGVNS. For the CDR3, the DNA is TGTGCCAGCAGTGAATTACGGGGCTCCTACAATGAGCAGTTCTTC. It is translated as CASSELRGSYNEQFF.

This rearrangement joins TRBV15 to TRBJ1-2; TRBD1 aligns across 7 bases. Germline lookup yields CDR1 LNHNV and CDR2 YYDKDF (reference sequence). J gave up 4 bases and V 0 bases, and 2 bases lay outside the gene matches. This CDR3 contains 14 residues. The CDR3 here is CATSRDRGVYGYTF. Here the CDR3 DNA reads TGTGCCACCAGCAGAGACAGGGGGGTCTATGGCTACACCTTC.

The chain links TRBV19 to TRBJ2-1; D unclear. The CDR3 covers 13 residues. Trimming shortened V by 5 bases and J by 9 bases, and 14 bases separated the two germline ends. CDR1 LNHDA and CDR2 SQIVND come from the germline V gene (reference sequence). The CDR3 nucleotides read TGTGCCAGTAGTTCTCGGTCTACGGGTGAGCAGTTCTTC. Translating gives CASSSRSTGEQFF.

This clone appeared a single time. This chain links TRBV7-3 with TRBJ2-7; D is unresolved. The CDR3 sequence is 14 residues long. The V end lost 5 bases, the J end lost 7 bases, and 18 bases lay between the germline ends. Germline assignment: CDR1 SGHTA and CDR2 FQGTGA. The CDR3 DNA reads TGTGCCAGCAGCCAGACGTCCCAGACGGGTGAGCAGTACTTC. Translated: CASSQTSQTGEQYF.

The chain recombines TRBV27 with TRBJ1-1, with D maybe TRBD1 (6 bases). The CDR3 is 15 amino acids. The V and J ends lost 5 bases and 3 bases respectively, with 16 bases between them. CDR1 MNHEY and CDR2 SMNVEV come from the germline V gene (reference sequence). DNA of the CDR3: TGTGCCAGCAGTCCCTTGGGGGCAGGGCACACTGAAGCTTTCTTT. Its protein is CASSPLGAGHTEAFF.

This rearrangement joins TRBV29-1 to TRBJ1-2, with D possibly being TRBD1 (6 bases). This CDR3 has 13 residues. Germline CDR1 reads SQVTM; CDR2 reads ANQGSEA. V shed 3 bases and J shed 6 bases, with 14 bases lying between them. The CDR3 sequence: CSVEGVGQDGYTF. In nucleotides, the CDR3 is TGCAGCGTTGAGGGAGTGGGACAAGATGGCTACACCTTC.

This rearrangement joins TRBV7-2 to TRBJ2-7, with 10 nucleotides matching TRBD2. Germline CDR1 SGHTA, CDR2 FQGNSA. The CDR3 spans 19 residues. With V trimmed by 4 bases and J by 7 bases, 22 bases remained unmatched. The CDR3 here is CASSYTSGWLAGVAEEQYF. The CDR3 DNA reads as TGTGCCAGCAGCTATACTAGCGGTTGGCTAGCGGGAGTCGCGGAAGAGCAGTACTTC.

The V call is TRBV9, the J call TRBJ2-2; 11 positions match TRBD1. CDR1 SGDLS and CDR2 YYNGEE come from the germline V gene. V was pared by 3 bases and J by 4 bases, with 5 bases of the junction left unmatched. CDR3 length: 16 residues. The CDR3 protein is CASSEGQGVGTGELFF. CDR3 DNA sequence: TGTGCCAGCAGCGAGGGACAGGGGGTAGGCACCGGGGAGCTGTTTTTT.

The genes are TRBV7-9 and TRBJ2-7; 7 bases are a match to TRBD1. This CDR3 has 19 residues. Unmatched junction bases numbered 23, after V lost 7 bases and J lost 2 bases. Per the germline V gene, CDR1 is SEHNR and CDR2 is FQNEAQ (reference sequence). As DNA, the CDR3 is TGTGCCAGCAATCTGCCGGACAGGCCGCCTACTGAAAGACCCTACGAGCAGTACTTC. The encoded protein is CASNLPDRPPTERPYEQYF.

The CDR3 bases are TGTGCCACCAAACGACAGGGGAACACTGAAGCTTTCTTT. It is translated as CATKRQGNTEAFF. The chain uses TRBV25-1 and TRBJ1-1, with 7 bases identical to TRBD1. J lost 1 base, V lost 10 bases, and 6 bases had no gene match. The CDR3 is 13 residues long. CDR1 MGHDK and CDR2 SYGVNS come from the germline V gene.

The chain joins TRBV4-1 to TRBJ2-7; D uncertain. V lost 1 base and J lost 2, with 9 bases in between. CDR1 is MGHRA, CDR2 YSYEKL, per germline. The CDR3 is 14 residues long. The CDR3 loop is CASSQGVLTYEQYF. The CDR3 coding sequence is TGCGCCAGCAGCCAAGGTGTTCTTACCTACGAGCAGTACTTC.

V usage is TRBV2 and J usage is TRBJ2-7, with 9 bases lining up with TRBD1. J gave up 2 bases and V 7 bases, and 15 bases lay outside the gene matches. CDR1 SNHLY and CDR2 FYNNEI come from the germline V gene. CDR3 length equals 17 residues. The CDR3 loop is CASNPTGGGPSTYEQYF. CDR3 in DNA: TGTGCCAGCAACCCTACAGGGGGCGGCCCCTCCACCTACGAGCAGTACTTC.

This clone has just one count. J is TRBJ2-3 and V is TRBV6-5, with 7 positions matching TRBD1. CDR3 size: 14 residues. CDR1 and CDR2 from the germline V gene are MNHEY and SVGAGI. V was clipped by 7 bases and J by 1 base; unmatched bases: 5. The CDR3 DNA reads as TGTGCCAGCACCCTCGGGACAGGCACAGATACGCAGTATTTT. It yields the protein CASTLGTGTDTQYF.

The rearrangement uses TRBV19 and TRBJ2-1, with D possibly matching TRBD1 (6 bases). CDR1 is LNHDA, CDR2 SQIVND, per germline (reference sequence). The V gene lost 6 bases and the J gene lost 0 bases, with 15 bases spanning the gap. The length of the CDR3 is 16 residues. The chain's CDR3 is CASSSGGRGSYNEQFF. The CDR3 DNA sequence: TGTGCCAGTAGCTCCGGCGGCAGGGGCTCCTACAATGAGCAGTTCTTC. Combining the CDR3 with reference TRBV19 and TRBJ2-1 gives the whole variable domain DGGITQSPKYLFRKEGQNVTLSCEQNLNHDAMYWYRQDPGQGLRLIYYSQIVNDFQKGDIAEGYSVSREKKESFPLTVTSAQKNPTAFYLCASSSGGRGSYNEQFFGPGTRLTVL.

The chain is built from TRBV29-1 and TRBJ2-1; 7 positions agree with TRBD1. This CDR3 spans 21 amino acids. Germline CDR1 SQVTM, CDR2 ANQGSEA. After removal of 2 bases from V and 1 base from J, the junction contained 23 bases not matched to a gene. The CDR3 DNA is TGCAGCGTTGAACTACCAGAAATCGGGACGGGACAGAAGGGATCCTACAATGAGCAGTTCTTC. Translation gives CSVELPEIGTGQKGSYNEQFF.